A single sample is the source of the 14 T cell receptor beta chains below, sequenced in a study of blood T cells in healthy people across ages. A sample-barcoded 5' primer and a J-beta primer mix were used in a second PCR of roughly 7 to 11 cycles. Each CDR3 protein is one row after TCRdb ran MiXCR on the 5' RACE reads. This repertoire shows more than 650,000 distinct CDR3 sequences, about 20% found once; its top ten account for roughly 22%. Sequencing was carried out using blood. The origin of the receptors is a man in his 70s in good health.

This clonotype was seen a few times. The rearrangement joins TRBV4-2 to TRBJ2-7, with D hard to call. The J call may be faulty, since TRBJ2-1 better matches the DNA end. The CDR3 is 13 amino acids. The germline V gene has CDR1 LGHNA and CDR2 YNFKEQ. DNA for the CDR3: TGTGCCAGCAGCCAGCCCGACCTGAATGAGCAGTTCTTC. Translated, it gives CASSQPDLNEQFF.

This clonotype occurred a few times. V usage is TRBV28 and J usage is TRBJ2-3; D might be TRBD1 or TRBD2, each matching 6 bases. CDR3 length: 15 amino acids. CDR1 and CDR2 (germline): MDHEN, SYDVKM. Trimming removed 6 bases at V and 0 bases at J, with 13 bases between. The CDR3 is CASSTRGPSTDTQYF. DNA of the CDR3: TGTGCCAGCAGCACCCGGGGGCCTAGCACAGATACGCAGTATTTT.

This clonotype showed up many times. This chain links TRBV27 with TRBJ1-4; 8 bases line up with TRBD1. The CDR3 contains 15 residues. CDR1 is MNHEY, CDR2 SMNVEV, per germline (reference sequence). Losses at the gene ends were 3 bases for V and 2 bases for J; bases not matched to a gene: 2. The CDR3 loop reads CASSFGDRTNEKLFF. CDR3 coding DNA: TGTGCCAGCAGTTTTGGGGACAGGACTAATGAAAAACTGTTTTTT.

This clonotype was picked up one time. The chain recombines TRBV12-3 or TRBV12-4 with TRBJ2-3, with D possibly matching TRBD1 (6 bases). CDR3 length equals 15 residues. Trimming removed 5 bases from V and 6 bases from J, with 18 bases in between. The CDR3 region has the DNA TGTGCCAGCAGTCGTAGCATCCTAAGGGGGGATACGCAGTATTTT. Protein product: CASSRSILRGDTQYF.

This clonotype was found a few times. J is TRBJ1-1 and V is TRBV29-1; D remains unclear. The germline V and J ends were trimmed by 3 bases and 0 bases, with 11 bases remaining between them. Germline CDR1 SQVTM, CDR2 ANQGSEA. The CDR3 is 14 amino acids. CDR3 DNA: TGCAGCGTTGAGGTAGTTACTATGAACACTGAAGCTTTCTTT. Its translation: CSVEVVTMNTEAFF. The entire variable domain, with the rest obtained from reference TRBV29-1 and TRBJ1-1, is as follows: SAVISQKPSRDICQRGTSLTIQCQVDSQVTMMFWYRQQPGQSLTLIATANQGSEATYESGFVIDKFPISRPNLTFSTLTVSNMSPEDSSIYLCSVEVVTMNTEAFFGQGTRLTVV.

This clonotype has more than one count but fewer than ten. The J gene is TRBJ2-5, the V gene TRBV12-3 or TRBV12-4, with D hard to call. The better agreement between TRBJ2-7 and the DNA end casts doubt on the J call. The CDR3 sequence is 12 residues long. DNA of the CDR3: TGTGCCAGCACCTTCGGCCCCTACGAGCAGTACTTC. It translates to CASTFGPYEQYF.

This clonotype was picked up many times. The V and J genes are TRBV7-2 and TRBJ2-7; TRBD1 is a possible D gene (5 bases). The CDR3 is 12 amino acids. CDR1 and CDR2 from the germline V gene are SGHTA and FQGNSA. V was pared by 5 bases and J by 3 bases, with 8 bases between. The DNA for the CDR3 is TGTGCCAGCAGCAAAACAGGCTACGAGCAGTACTTC. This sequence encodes CASSKTGYEQYF.

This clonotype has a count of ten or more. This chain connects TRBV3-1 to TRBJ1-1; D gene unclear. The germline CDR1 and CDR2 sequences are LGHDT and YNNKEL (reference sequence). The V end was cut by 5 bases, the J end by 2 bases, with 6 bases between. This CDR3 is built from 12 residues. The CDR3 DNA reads TGTGCCAGCAGCTTATCTAACACTGAAGCTTTCTTT. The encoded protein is CASSLSNTEAFF.

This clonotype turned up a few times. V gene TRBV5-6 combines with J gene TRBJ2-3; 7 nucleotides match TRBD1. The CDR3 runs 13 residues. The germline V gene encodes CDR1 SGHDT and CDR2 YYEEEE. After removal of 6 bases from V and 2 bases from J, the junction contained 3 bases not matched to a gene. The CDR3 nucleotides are TGTGCCAGCACGGGACAGCCCACAGATACGCAGTATTTT. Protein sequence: CASTGQPTDTQYF.

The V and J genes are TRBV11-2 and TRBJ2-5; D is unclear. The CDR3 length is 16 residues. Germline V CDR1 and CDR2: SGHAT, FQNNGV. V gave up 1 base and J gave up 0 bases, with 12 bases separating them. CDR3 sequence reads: CASSLGDQADQETQYF. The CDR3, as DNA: TGTGCCAGCAGCTTAGGGGATCAGGCGGACCAAGAGACCCAGTACTTC.

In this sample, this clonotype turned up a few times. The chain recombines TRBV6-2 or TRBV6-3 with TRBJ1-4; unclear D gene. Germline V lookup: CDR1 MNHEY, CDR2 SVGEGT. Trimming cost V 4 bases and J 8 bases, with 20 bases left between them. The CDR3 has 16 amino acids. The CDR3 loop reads CASSLGWGKEKEKLFF. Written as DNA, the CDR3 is TGTGCCAGCAGTTTGGGGTGGGGAAAAGAGAAGGAAAAACTGTTTTTT.

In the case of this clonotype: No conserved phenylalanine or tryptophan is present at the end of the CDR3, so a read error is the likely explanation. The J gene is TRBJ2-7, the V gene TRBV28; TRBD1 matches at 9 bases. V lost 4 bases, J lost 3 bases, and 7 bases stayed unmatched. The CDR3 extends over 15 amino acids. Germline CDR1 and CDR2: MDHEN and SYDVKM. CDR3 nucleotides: TGTGCCAGCAGTTGGGGACAGGGAGTATACTACGAGCAGTACTCC. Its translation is CASSWGQGVYYEQYS.

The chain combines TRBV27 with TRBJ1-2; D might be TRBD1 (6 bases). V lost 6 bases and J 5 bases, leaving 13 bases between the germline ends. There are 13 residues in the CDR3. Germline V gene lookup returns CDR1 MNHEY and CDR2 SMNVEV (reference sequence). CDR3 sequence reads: CASRARGFYGYTF. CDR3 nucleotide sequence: TGTGCCAGCAGAGCCAGGGGATTTTATGGCTACACCTTC.

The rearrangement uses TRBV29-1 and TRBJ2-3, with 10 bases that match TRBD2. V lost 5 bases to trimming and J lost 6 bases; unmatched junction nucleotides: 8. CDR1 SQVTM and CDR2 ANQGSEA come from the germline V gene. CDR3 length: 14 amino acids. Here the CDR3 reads CSVFQREGKDTQYF. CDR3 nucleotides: TGCAGCGTTTTCCAGCGGGAGGGGAAGGATACGCAGTATTTT.